The 26 T cell receptor beta chains below were found in one sample sequenced in a study of T cells in localized non-small cell lung cancer. Assay: immunoSEQ multiplex PCR; the TCRdb copy retains only in-frame clones and omits some. The sample holds around 3,000 clones, approximately 24% seen once. The sample here was normal lung tissue next to the tumor, taken before any cancer treatment. Receptors originate from a male donor older than 55 with stage II lung adenocarcinoma.

This clone has just a few counts. The chain recombines TRBV11-3 with TRBJ2-7; TRBD1 matches at 7 bases. Germline loops: CDR1 SGHNT, CDR2 YENEEA. V trimming: 5 bases; J trimming: 3 bases; junction bases outside the gene matches: 7. The CDR3 has 14 residues. Here the CDR3 reads CASSLYAGGYEQYF. The CDR3 region has the DNA TGTGCCAGCAGCCTTTACGCAGGGGGCTACGAGCAGTACTTC.

This clone appeared a few times. The chain carries TRBV11-3 and TRBJ2-3; TRBD2 aligns across 8 bases. Germline V gene data show CDR1 as SGHNT and CDR2 as YENEEA. V lost 4 bases, J lost 3 bases, and 3 bases stayed unmatched. This CDR3 spans 14 amino acids. In DNA, the CDR3 is TGTGCCAGCAGCTCCAGACTAGCGACAGATACGCAGTATTTT. This sequence encodes CASSSRLATDTQYF.

This clone came up a few times. The chain recombines TRBV11-3 with TRBJ1-1; D ambiguous. Germline lookup yields CDR1 SGHNT and CDR2 YENEEA. The CDR3 extends over 14 amino acids. V lost 3 bases to trimming and J lost 4 bases, with 12 bases between them. CDR3 in DNA: TGTGCCAGCAGCTTTCGGAAGGGTAGCACTGAAGCTTTCTTT. Translating it yields CASSFRKGSTEAFF.

In this sample, this clone is large. The CDR3 sequence is CASSRGQDTEAFF. For the CDR3, the DNA is TGTGCCAGCAGCAGGGGACAGGACACTGAAGCTTTCTTT. The chain recombines TRBV6-8 with TRBJ1-1; 8 bases match TRBD1. Trimming took 6 bases from V and 3 from J; bases not matched to a gene: 3. CDR1 and CDR2 from the germline V gene are MNHGY and SAAAGT. The CDR3 length is 13 residues.

V is TRBV19 and J is TRBJ1-2, with D perhaps TRBD1 (6 bases). The V end lost 3 bases, the J end lost 5 bases, and 19 bases lay between the germline ends. Germline CDR1 reads LNHDA; CDR2 reads SQIVND (reference sequence). This CDR3 comprises 16 residues. CDR3 in amino acids: CASSIAAGGARYGYTF. As DNA, the CDR3 is TGTGCCAGTAGTATCGCGGCGGGGGGGGCACGGTATGGCTACACCTTC.

This clone is large. The chain employs TRBV11-3 and TRBJ2-2; 10 nucleotides agree with TRBD2. The CDR3 totals 16 residues. V was clipped by 0 bases and J by 6 bases; unmatched bases: 4. CDR1 is SGHNT, CDR2 YENEEA, per germline. CDR3 region: CASSLDLAGVAGELFF. In nucleotides, the CDR3 is TGTGCCAGCAGCTTAGACCTAGCGGGGGTCGCCGGGGAGCTGTTTTTT.

The chain carries TRBV6-8 and TRBJ2-1; possible D gene TRBD2, 5 bases. Looked up from germline, CDR1 is MNHGY and CDR2 is SAAAGT. Trimming took 10 bases from V and 5 from J, leaving 15 bases between them. This CDR3 contains 13 residues. As DNA, the CDR3 is TGTGCCACCCGGAGGTCTGGGGACAATGAGCAGTTCTTC. Translated: CATRRSGDNEQFF.

Relative to its sample, this clone is large (0.1 to 1%). The V gene is TRBV28, the J gene TRBJ2-1; D ambiguous. CDR1 and CDR2 (germline): MDHEN, SYDVKM. The CDR3 runs 13 residues. The germline V and J ends were trimmed by 2 bases and 8 bases, with 10 bases remaining between them. The CDR3: CASSLAAVDEQFF. CDR3 DNA sequence: TGTGCCAGCAGTTTAGCTGCAGTGGATGAGCAGTTCTTC.

This clone was seen a handful of times. The rearrangement uses TRBV11-3 and TRBJ1-1; D not resolved. Germline CDR1 is SGHNT and CDR2 is YENEEA. The CDR3 has 14 amino acids. Deletions cut 8 bases from V and 1 base from J, with 14 bases between. The CDR3 sequence: CASAYIESNTEAFF. The CDR3 DNA is TGTGCCAGCGCATACATCGAGTCGAACACTGAAGCTTTCTTT.

This clone counts as medium-sized (0.01 to 0.1%). V gene TRBV11-3 combines with J gene TRBJ2-1; the D gene is possibly TRBD1 (5 bases). Germline CDR1 reads SGHNT; CDR2 reads YENEEA. V gave up 2 bases and J gave up 7 bases, with 15 bases separating them. The CDR3 has 15 residues. This CDR3 reads CASSLNRGSWNEQFF. The CDR3 nucleotides read TGTGCCAGCAGCTTAAATAGGGGTTCTTGGAATGAGCAGTTCTTC.

The chain recombines TRBV5-1 with TRBJ2-3; TRBD2 matches at 13 bases. CDR3 length: 18 residues. Germline CDR1 is SGHRS and CDR2 is YFSETQ. After removal of 4 bases from V and 1 base from J, the junction contained 9 bases not matched to a gene. CDR3 protein: CASSTGPGTSGGTDTQYF. For the CDR3, the DNA is TGCGCCAGCAGCACCGGACCCGGGACTAGCGGGGGCACAGATACGCAGTATTTT.

The sample holds a few counts of this clone. The genes are TRBV4-1 and TRBJ1-1; D remains ambiguous. Trimming removed 1 base at V and 0 bases at J, with 12 bases between. The CDR3 loop spans 16 amino acids. From germline, CDR1 is MGHRA and CDR2 YSYEKL. The CDR3 coding sequence is TGCGCCAGCAGCCAAGTGTGGGGAACAATGAACACTGAAGCTTTCTTT. Translating gives CASSQVWGTMNTEAFF.

This clone was seen more than once but under ten times. The chain has TRBV2 and TRBJ2-1; 13 nucleotides align to TRBD2. Trimming removed 6 bases from V and 6 bases from J; junction bases left unmatched: 5. The germline gives CDR1 SNHLY, CDR2 FYNNEI. The CDR3 runs to 15 residues. The CDR3 spells CASRPLAGGLNEQFF. CDR3 nucleotide sequence: TGTGCCAGCAGACCACTAGCGGGGGGGCTCAATGAGCAGTTCTTC.

This clone has ten or more counts. This chain joins TRBV7-4 and TRBJ2-7; D uncertain. Trimming took off 4 bases at V and 6 bases at J, with 13 bases between the two ends. This CDR3 region has 13 residues. Per the germline V gene, CDR1 is SGHVT and CDR2 is SQSDAQ. The CDR3 spells CASSSATNTEQYF. In nucleotides, the CDR3 is TGTGCCAGCAGCTCTGCGACAAACACCGAGCAGTACTTC.

This clone was detected only a few times. This sequence joins TRBV6-8 and TRBJ1-1, with D hard to call. V lost 3 bases to trimming and J lost 4 bases, with 6 bases between them. Germline CDR1 is MNHGY and CDR2 is SAAAGT. The CDR3 is 12 residues long. The CDR3 bases are TGTGCCAGCAGTTATAGTTCCACTGAAGCTTTCTTT. It encodes CASSYSSTEAFF.

The V and J genes are TRBV6-8 and TRBJ2-3; D is possibly TRBD2 (6 bases). The CDR3 is made up of 16 amino acids. Trimming cost V 5 bases and J 2 bases, with 17 bases left between them. CDR1 MNHGY and CDR2 SAAAGT come from the germline V gene. The DNA for the CDR3 is TGTGCCAGCAGTGACGCGCCTAGCGAAGCCACAGATACGCAGTATTTT. It is translated as CASSDAPSEATDTQYF.

The CDR3 spells CAWDRGTASTEAFF. The CDR3 bases are TGTGCCTGGGACAGGGGGACGGCCAGCACTGAAGCTTTCTTT. The chain has TRBV30 and TRBJ1-1; 9 bases line up with TRBD1. The trim removed 5 bases at V and 4 bases at J, leaving 8 bases unmatched. Germline V gives CDR1 GTSNPN, CDR2 SVGIG (reference sequence). The CDR3 totals 14 residues.

This clone was seen a handful of times. The rearrangement uses TRBV5-1 and TRBJ2-7; no firm D call. Deletions cut 0 bases from V and 5 bases from J, with 12 bases between. CDR1 and CDR2 (germline): SGHRS, YFSETQ. The length of the CDR3 is 14 residues. CDR3 bases: TGCGCCAGCAGCTTGGCCCAGGAAAGGCACGAGCAGTACTTC. It encodes CASSLAQERHEQYF.

This clone was observed a few times. The CDR3 DNA follows: TGTGCCAGCAGCCCAAAGGCCGCAGGGGGTGAGACCCAGTACTTC. This gives the protein CASSPKAAGGETQYF. V is TRBV9 and J is TRBJ2-5; 7 nucleotides align to TRBD1. The CDR3 spans 15 residues. Trimming cost V 4 bases and J 5 bases; bases outside gene matches: 11. Germline V gives CDR1 SGDLS, CDR2 YYNGEE.

V is TRBV6-8 and J is TRBJ1-1; no clear D. The CDR3 runs 12 residues. Trimming took 5 bases from V and 7 from J, leaving 11 bases between them. Looked up from germline, CDR1 is MNHGY and CDR2 is SAAAGT. The CDR3 DNA reads TGTGCCAGCAGTGATTTAGTTGTTGAAGCTTTCTTT. Translation gives CASSDLVVEAFF.

The chain carries TRBV29-1 and TRBJ1-2, with D maybe TRBD1 (6 bases). CDR3 size: 15 residues. Germline CDR1 reads SQVTM; CDR2 reads ANQGSEA. Trimming pared 6 bases from V and 2 bases from J, leaving 19 bases between. The CDR3 sequence is CSVRQDWGPNYGYTF. CDR3 nucleotide sequence: TGCAGCGTCAGACAGGACTGGGGGCCAAACTATGGCTACACCTTC.

This clone came up a few times. The V and J genes are TRBV9 and TRBJ2-3; D may be TRBD1 (5 bases). Per germline, CDR1 SGDLS and CDR2 YYNGEE. CDR3 size: 15 residues. Trimming removed 6 bases from V and 0 bases from J, with 14 bases in between. In DNA form, the CDR3 reads TGTGCCAGCACCCGTGGGGCCTCTAGCACAGATACGCAGTATTTT. The encoded protein is CASTRGASSTDTQYF.

This clone showed up just a few times. This sequence joins TRBV11-3 and TRBJ1-4, with D possibly TRBD1 on 5 matching bases. The CDR3 spans 15 residues. Trimming stripped 5 bases from V and 1 base from J, with 11 bases between. In germline, CDR1 is SGHNT, CDR2 YENEEA. The CDR3 spells CASSQQGGTNEKLFF. The CDR3 nucleotides are TGTGCCAGCAGCCAGCAGGGAGGAACTAATGAAAAACTGTTTTTT.

V is TRBV10-2 and J is TRBJ2-1; D is uncertain. The V end was cut by 0 bases, the J end by 2 bases, with 8 bases between. The CDR3 spans 15 residues. Germline values: CDR1 WSHSY, CDR2 SAAADI. CDR3 sequence: CASSESGETYNEQFF. The DNA of the CDR3 is TGCGCCAGCAGTGAGTCTGGGGAAACCTACAATGAGCAGTTCTTC.

The chain recombines TRBV18 with TRBJ1-2, with D maybe TRBD1 (5 bases). Trimming shortened V by 4 bases and J by 7 bases, and 22 bases separated the two germline ends. CDR1 is KGHSH, CDR2 LQKENI, per germline. The CDR3 has 16 amino acids. CDR3 DNA: TGTGCCAGCTCACTACAGGAGGCCAGGTTAATGGGTGGCTACACCTTC. It translates to CASSLQEARLMGGYTF.

By share, this clone ranks as medium-sized. The V gene is TRBV4-1, the J gene TRBJ2-7; D is perhaps TRBD1 or TRBD2 (7 bases each). Germline CDR1 and CDR2: MGHRA and YSYEKL. This CDR3 is built from 18 residues. V lost 0 bases and J lost 4, with 22 bases in between. Written as DNA, the CDR3 is TGCGCCAGCAGCCAAGATTTAGGGGGGGAGGGGGCGCAGTACGAGCAGTACTTC. Amino acid sequence: CASSQDLGGEGAQYEQYF.